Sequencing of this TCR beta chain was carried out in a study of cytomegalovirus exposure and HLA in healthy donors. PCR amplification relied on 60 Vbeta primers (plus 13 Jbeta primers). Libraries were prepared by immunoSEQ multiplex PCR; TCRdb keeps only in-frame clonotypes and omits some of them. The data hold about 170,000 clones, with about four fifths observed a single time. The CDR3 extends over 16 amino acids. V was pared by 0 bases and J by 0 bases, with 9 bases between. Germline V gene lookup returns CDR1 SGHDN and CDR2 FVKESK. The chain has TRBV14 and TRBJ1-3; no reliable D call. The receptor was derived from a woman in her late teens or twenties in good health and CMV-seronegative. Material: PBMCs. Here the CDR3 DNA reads TGTGCCAGCAGCCAAGAGCAGACTTCCTCTGGAAACACCATATATTTT. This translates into CASSQEQTSSGNTIYF.